A single sample is the source of the 19 T cell receptor beta chains below, sequenced in a study of blood T cell repertoires in COVID-19. Profiled with immunoSEQ multiplex PCR; TCRdb holds only in-frame clones, not every one. The repertoire consists of over 200,000 clones, with 85% occurring once and the leading ten covering 15% to 20%. Sequencing input: PBMCs or T cells enriched from blood (not recorded which). The receptors stem from a man aged 40-49 years who had recovered from COVID-19.

The chain has TRBV27 and TRBJ2-1, with TRBD2 matching 13 bases. The CDR3 is made up of 17 amino acids. Germline V gene lookup returns CDR1 MNHEY and CDR2 SMNVEV (reference sequence). V was pared by 6 bases and J by 9 bases, with 14 bases of the junction left unmatched. The DNA for the CDR3 is TGTGCCAGCAGCGGGACTAGCGGGATGCTTCCCACAACTGAGCAGTTCTTC. Translation: CASSGTSGMLPTTEQFF.

The CDR3 sequence: CASSTGGTEAFF. The CDR3 coding sequence is TGTGCCAGCAGTACAGGGGGCACTGAAGCTTTCTTT. The chain uses TRBV28 and TRBJ1-1, with 8 bases aligning to TRBD1. V was pared by 5 bases and J by 4 bases, with 0 bases of the junction left unmatched. The CDR3 spans 12 residues. CDR1 and CDR2 from the germline V gene are MDHEN and SYDVKM.

CDR3 DNA: TGTGCCAGTAGTATAGTATTGATCCAGGGCCATGGCTACACCTTC. Its translation: CASSIVLIQGHGYTF. The chain joins TRBV19 to TRBJ1-2, with D possibly matching TRBD1 (5 bases). Looked up from germline, CDR1 is LNHDA and CDR2 is SQIVND (reference sequence). The CDR3 consists of 15 residues. Trimming removed 1 base at V and 6 bases at J, with 15 bases between.

This chain connects TRBV24-1 to TRBJ2-7; the match to TRBD2 covers 11 bases. The V gene's germline CDR1 is KGHDR and CDR2 SFDVKD. The CDR3 length is 15 residues. The V gene end was trimmed by 5 bases and the J gene end by 3 bases; junction bases not matched to a gene: 5. The CDR3 bases are TGTGCCACCAGTGCCCGAGGGACTAGCGGCTACGAGCAGTACTTC. The encoded protein is CATSARGTSGYEQYF.

J is TRBJ1-1 and V is TRBV13; D remains unclear. The CDR3 has 17 amino acids. V was pared by 0 bases and J by 3 bases, with 17 bases between. Per the germline V gene, CDR1 is PRHDT and CDR2 is FYEKMQ (reference sequence). The DNA of the CDR3 is TGTGCCAGCAGCTTAGGCTCGGGGTCGGGTTGGGACACTGAAGCTTTCTTT. This translates into CASSLGSGSGWDTEAFF.

V and J are TRBV30 and TRBJ1-5, with D uncertain. The CDR3 extends over 13 amino acids. V lost 3 bases and J lost 3, with 9 bases in between. CDR1 and CDR2 from the germline V gene are GTSNPN and SVGIG (reference sequence). Here the CDR3 DNA reads TGTGCCTGGAGCGTTAGAGCCAATCAGCCCCAGCATTTT. Protein: CAWSVRANQPQHF.

The rearrangement joins TRBV5-5 to TRBJ2-1, with 11 bases aligning to TRBD2. The germline gives CDR1 SGHKS, CDR2 YYEKEE (reference sequence). CDR3 length equals 15 residues. V lost 2 bases to trimming and J lost 7 bases; unmatched junction nucleotides: 5. CDR3: CASSLLAGVKNEQFF. For the CDR3, the DNA is TGTGCCAGCAGCTTACTAGCGGGAGTGAAAAATGAGCAGTTCTTC.

The chain combines TRBV3-1 (or the pseudogene TRBV3-2) with TRBJ1-4, with D uncertain. Germline CDR1 is LGHDT and CDR2 is YNNKEL (reference sequence). V was pared by 3 bases and J by 7 bases, with 18 bases between. This CDR3 has 16 residues. The CDR3 DNA is TGTGCCAGCAGCCACCGACGCGGCCCCGTGGGTGAAAAACTGTTTTTT. It encodes CASSHRRGPVGEKLFF.

The V call is TRBV5-4, the J call TRBJ1-4, with D hard to call. This CDR3 is 14 amino acids long. Germline V lookup: CDR1 SGHNT, CDR2 YYREEE (reference sequence). V was pared by 0 bases and J by 6 bases, with 9 bases between. In nucleotides, the CDR3 is TGTGCCAGCAGCTTGGGCGACTCATATGAAAAACTGTTTTTT. Translated: CASSLGDSYEKLFF.

The chain is built from TRBV11-2 and TRBJ1-1; no firm D call. CDR3 length: 13 amino acids. Germline V CDR1 and CDR2: SGHAT, FQNNGV. Trimming removed 5 bases from V and 1 base from J, with 8 bases in between. The CDR3 DNA reads as TGTGCCAGCAGCATACGGGAGAACACTGAAGCTTTCTTT. It yields the protein CASSIRENTEAFF.

A single count supports this clone. The CDR3 DNA follows: TGCGCCAGCACCCATACTAGCGGGAGGGCTGGGGCCAACGTCCTGACTTTC. Translated, it gives CASTHTSGRAGANVLTF. The rearrangement uses TRBV5-1 and TRBJ2-6; 13 bases match TRBD2. J was trimmed by 2 bases and V by 6 bases; bases with no gene match: 5. Germline CDR1 is SGHRS and CDR2 is YFSETQ. CDR3 length: 17 residues. Together with reference TRBV5-1 and TRBJ2-6, the CDR3 gives the full variable domain: KAGVTQTPRYLIKTRGQQVTLSCSPISGHRSVSWYQQTPGQGLQFLFEYFSETQRNKGNFPGRFSGRQFSNSRSEMNVSTLELGDSALYLCASTHTSGRAGANVLTFGAGSRLTVL.

This chain links TRBV28 with TRBJ1-2, with D perhaps matching TRBD1 (6 bases). Germline V gives CDR1 MDHEN, CDR2 SYDVKM. This CDR3 is 14 amino acids long. V was shortened by 5 bases and J by 4 bases, with 14 bases between the two germline ends. CDR3 DNA sequence: TGTGCCAGCAGTGGGGAACAGGGCAGCTATGGCTACACCTTC. Its translation is CASSGEQGSYGYTF.

The chain is built from TRBV5-4 and TRBJ2-7; 9 bases line up with TRBD2. J gave up 7 bases and V 5 bases, and 7 bases lay outside the gene matches. The CDR3 has 13 amino acids. Germline CDR1 is SGHNT and CDR2 is YYREEE (reference sequence). For the CDR3, the DNA is TGTGCCAGCAGAATAGCGGGAGCCCAGGAGCAGTACTTC. Residues: CASRIAGAQEQYF.

J is TRBJ1-4 and V is TRBV10-3; 9 bases map to TRBD1. With 2 bases clipped from V and 6 bases from J, the junction kept 7 bases outside the gene matches. CDR1 is ENHRY and CDR2 is SYGVKD in the germline V gene. The CDR3 is 16 residues long. CDR3 sequence: CAISEPKRDRDEKLFF. The CDR3 DNA reads as TGTGCCATCAGTGAGCCAAAACGGGACAGGGATGAAAAACTGTTTTTT.

This chain connects TRBV18 to TRBJ1-1; D gene uncertain. Trimming stripped 8 bases from V and 1 base from J, with 14 bases between. In germline, CDR1 is KGHSH, CDR2 LQKENI. This CDR3 spans 14 amino acids. The CDR3 DNA reads TGTGCCAGCAAGAACGGGTACAAGAACACTGAAGCTTTCTTT. Its protein is CASKNGYKNTEAFF.

This sequence joins TRBV28 and TRBJ1-1; D might be TRBD1 (5 bases). Trimming took off 6 bases at V and 13 bases at J, with 15 bases between the two ends. The CDR3 is 11 residues long. Germline V gene data show CDR1 as MDHEN and CDR2 as SYDVKM. The CDR3 nucleotides are TGTGCCAGCAGCCGACTAGGGAGGGGTTTCTTT. Its protein product is CASSRLGRGFF.

CDR3 coding DNA: TGTGCCAGTAGTATATTCGGACAGGACTACGAGCAGTACTTC. This encodes CASSIFGQDYEQYF. The V gene is TRBV19, the J gene TRBJ2-7; 7 bases line up with TRBD1. This CDR3 is built from 14 residues. Unmatched junction bases numbered 4, after V lost 2 bases and J lost 3 bases. Germline-derived CDR1 and CDR2 are LNHDA and SQIVND (reference sequence).

The sample holds one count of this clone. J is TRBJ2-2 and V is TRBV15; D is perhaps TRBD2 (5 bases). V was shortened by 0 bases and J by 5 bases, with 7 bases between the two germline ends. CDR3 length equals 14 residues. CDR1 LNHNV and CDR2 YYDKDF come from the germline V gene (reference sequence). CDR3 DNA sequence: TGTGCCACCAGCAGAGACGGGAAGACCGGGGAGCTGTTTTTT. Protein: CATSRDGKTGELFF.

In its sample, this clone was seen a few times. The chain is built from TRBV7-2 and TRBJ2-7; unclear D gene. In germline, CDR1 is SGHTA, CDR2 FQGNSA. The CDR3 runs to 13 residues. The ends were cut back, 1 base at V and 1 base at J, with 5 bases in the middle. CDR3 nucleotide sequence: TGTGCCAGCAGCTTAGGTCGGTCCTACGAGCAGTACTTC. This translates into CASSLGRSYEQYF.